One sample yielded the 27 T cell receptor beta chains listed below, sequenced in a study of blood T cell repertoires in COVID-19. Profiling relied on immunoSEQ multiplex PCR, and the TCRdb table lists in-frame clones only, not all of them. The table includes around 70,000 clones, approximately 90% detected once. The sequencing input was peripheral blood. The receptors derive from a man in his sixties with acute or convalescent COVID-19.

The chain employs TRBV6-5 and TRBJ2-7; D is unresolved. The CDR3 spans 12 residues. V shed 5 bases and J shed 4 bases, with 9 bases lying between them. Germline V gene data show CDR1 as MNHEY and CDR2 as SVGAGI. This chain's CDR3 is CASSPGFYEQYF. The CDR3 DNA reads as TGTGCCAGCAGTCCCGGGTTTTACGAGCAGTACTTC.

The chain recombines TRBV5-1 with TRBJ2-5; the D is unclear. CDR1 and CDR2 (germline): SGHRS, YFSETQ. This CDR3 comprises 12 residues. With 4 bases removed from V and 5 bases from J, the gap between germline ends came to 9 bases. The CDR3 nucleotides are TGCGCCAGCAGCACCCCCCAGGAGACCCAGTACTTC. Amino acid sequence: CASSTPQETQYF.

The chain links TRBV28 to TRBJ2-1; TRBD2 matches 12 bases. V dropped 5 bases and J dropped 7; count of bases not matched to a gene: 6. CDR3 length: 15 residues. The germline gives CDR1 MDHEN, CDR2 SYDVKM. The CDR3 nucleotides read TGTGCCAGCAGTCCGCCTAGCGGGGGGGGTAATGAGCAGTTCTTC. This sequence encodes CASSPPSGGGNEQFF.

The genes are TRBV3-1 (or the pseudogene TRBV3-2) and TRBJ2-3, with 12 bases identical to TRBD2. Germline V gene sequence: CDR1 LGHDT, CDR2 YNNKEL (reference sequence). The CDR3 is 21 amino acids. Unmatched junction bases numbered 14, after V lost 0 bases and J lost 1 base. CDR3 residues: CASSQDLDGLAGGPGTDTQYF. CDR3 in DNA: TGTGCCAGCAGCCAAGATCTTGATGGCCTAGCGGGAGGGCCCGGCACAGATACGCAGTATTTT.

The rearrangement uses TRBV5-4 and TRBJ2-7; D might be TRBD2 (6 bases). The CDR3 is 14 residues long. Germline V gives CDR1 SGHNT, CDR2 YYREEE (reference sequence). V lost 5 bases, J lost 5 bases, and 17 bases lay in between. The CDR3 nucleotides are TGTGCCAGCAGACCTGACCCGGGAGTAAACGAGCAGTACTTC. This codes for CASRPDPGVNEQYF.

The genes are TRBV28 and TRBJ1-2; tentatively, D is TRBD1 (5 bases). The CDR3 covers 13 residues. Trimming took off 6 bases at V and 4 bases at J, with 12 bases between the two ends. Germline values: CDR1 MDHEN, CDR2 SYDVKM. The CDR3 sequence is CASRPVGGYGYTF. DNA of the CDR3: TGTGCCAGCAGGCCAGTCGGGGGCTATGGCTACACCTTC.

For the CDR3, the DNA is TGCGCCAGCAGCATCTACGGGACAGCCCCCTACGAGCAGTACTTC. Its translation is CASSIYGTAPYEQYF. The chain uses TRBV5-1 and TRBJ2-7, with 7 bases aligning to TRBD1. V was clipped by 4 bases and J by 2 bases; unmatched bases: 9. Germline CDR1 reads SGHRS; CDR2 reads YFSETQ. This CDR3 is 15 amino acids long. The full variable domain, in which reference TRBV5-1 and TRBJ2-7 provide the parts outside the CDR3, is KAGVTQTPRYLIKTRGQQVTLSCSPISGHRSVSWYQQTPGQGLQFLFEYFSETQRNKGNFPGRFSGRQFSNSRSEMNVSTLELGDSALYLCASSIYGTAPYEQYFGPGTRLTVT.

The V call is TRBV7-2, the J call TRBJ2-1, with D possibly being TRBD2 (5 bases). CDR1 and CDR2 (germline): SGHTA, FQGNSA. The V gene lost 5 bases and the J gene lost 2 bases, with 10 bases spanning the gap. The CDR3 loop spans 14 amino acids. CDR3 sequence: CASSPPGAYNEQFF. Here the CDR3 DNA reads TGTGCCAGCAGCCCCCCCGGGGCCTACAATGAGCAGTTCTTC.

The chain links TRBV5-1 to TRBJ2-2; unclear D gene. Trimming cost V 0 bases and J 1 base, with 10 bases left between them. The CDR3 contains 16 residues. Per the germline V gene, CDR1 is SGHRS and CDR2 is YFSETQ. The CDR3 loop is CASSLAVSLNTGELFF. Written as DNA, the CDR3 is TGCGCCAGCAGCTTGGCGGTATCTTTGAACACCGGGGAGCTGTTTTTT.

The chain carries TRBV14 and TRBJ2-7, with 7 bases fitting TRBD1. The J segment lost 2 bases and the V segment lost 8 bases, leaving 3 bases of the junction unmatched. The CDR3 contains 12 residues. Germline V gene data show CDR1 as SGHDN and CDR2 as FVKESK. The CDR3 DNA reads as TGTGCCAGCGCGACAGGGACCTACGAGCAGTACTTC. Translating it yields CASATGTYEQYF.

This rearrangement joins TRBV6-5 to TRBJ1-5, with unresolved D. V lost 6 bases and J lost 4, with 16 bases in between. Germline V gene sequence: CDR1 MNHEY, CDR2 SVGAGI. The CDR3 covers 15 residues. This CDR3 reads CASRPDVVQNQPQHF. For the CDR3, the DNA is TGTGCCAGCAGACCCGATGTGGTACAGAATCAGCCCCAGCATTTT.

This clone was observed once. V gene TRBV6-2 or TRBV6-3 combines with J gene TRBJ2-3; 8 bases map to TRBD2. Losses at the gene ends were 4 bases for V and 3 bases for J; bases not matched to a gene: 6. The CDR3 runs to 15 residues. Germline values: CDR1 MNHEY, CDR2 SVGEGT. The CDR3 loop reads CASSSRTSITDTQYF. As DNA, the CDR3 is TGTGCCAGCAGTTCTCGGACTAGCATAACAGATACGCAGTATTTT.

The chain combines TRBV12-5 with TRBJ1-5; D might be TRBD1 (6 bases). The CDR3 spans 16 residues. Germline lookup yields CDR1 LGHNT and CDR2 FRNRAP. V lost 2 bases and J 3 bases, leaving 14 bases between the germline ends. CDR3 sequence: CASGLYSGADNQPQHF. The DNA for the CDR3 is TGTGCTAGTGGTTTGTATTCAGGGGCAGACAATCAGCCCCAGCATTTT.

CDR3 bases: TGTGCCAGCAGCTTTTCACCGGGACAAGGGGTCGAGCAGTACTTC. Translating it yields CASSFSPGQGVEQYF. The chain joins TRBV11-2 to TRBJ2-7, with D possibly matching TRBD1 (6 bases). Germline lookup yields CDR1 SGHAT and CDR2 FQNNGV. The V end was cut by 3 bases, the J end by 6 bases, with 18 bases between. This CDR3 is 15 amino acids long.

The CDR3 nucleotides read TGCGCCAGCAGCTCCCAGGTGGCGGGAGGAGATACGCAGTATTTT. Encoded protein: CASSSQVAGGDTQYF. J is TRBJ2-3 and V is TRBV5-1; 8 bases fit TRBD2. Per the germline V gene, CDR1 is SGHRS and CDR2 is YFSETQ. The length of the CDR3 is 15 residues. V lost 3 bases and J lost 5; bases outside the gene matches: 8.

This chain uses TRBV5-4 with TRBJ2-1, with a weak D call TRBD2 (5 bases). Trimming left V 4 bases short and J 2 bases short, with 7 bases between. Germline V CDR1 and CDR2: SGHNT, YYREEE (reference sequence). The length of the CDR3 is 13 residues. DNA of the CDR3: TGTGCCAGCAGCCCCGGGACCTACAATGAGCAGTTCTTC. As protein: CASSPGTYNEQFF.

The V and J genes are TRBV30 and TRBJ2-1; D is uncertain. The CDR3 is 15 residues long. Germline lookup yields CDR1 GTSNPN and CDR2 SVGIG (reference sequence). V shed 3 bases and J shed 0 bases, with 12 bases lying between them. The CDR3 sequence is CAWRQRPSSYNEQFF. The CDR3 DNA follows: TGTGCCTGGAGGCAGCGTCCCTCCTCCTACAATGAGCAGTTCTTC.

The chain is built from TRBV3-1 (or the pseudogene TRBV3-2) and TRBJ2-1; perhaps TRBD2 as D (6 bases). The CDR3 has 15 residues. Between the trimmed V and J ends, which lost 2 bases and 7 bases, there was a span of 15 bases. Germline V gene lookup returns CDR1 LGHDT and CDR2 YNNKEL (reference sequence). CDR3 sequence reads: CASSQRGTPPNEQFF. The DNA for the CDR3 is TGTGCCAGCAGCCAACGCGGGACCCCCCCTAATGAGCAGTTCTTC.

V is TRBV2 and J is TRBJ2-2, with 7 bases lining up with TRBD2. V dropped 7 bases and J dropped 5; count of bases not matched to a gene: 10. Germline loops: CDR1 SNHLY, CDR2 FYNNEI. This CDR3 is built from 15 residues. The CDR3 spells CASTRAGRGTGELFF. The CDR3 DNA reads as TGTGCCAGCACCCGAGCGGGACGGGGGACCGGGGAGCTGTTTTTT.

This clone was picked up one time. DNA of the CDR3: TGTGCCTGGAGTCCCAACATCCGGACAAGGATGTTCTTC. It specifies CAWSPNIRTRMFF. The chain recombines TRBV30 with TRBJ2-1, with D tentatively TRBD1 (5 bases). Looked up from germline, CDR1 is GTSNPN and CDR2 is SVGIG (reference sequence). The CDR3 spans 13 residues. Trimming took 2 bases from V and 15 from J, leaving 20 bases between them.

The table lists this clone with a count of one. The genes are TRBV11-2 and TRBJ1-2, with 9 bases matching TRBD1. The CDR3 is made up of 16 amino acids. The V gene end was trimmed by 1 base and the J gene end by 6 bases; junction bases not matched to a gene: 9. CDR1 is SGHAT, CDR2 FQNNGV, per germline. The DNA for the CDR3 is TGTGCCAGCAGCTTAGGAGGGACAGGGTTCGTGGATGGCTACACCTTC. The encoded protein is CASSLGGTGFVDGYTF.

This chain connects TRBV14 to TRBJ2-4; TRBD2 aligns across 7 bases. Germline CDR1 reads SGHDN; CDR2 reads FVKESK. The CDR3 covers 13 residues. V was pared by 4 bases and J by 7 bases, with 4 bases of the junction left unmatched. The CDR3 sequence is CASSPGGGNIQYF. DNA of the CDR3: TGTGCCAGCAGCCCGGGGGGTGGCAACATTCAGTACTTC.

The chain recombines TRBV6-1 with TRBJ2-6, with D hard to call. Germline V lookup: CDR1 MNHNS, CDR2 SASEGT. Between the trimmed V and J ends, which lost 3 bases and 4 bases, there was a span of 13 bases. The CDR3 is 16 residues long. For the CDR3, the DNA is TGTGCCAGCAGTGATACTTCAGGTAACGGGGCCAACGTCCTGACTTTC. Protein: CASSDTSGNGANVLTF.

The CDR3 protein is CASSPGTGSFYSGNTIYF. The CDR3 bases are TGTGCCAGCAGCCCCGGGACAGGGTCTTTTTACTCTGGAAACACCATATATTTT. This chain uses TRBV11-2 with TRBJ1-3, with 9 nucleotides matching TRBD1. The CDR3 is 18 amino acids. Per the germline V gene, CDR1 is SGHAT and CDR2 is FQNNGV. After removal of 5 bases from V and 0 bases from J, the junction contained 11 bases not matched to a gene.

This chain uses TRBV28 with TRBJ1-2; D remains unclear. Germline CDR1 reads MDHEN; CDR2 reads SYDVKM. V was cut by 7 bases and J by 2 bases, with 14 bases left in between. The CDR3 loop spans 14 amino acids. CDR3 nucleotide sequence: TGTGCCAGCATGGTGGGTCGGGGAAACTATGGCTACACCTTC. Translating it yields CASMVGRGNYGYTF.

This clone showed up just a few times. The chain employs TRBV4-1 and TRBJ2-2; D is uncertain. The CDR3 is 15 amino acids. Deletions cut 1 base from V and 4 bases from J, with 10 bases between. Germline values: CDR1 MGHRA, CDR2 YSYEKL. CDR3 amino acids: CASSQVVTTTGELFF. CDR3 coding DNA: TGCGCCAGCAGCCAAGTAGTAACCACCACCGGGGAGCTGTTTTTT.

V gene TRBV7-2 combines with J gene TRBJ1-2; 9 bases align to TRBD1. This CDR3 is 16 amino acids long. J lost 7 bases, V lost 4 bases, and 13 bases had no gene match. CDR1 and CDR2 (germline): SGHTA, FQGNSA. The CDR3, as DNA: TGTGCCAGCAGCTATTTACCGGGACAGGGTTCTGCTGGCTACACCTTC. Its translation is CASSYLPGQGSAGYTF.